These 28 T cell receptor beta chains were all obtained from the same sample, sequenced in a study of blood T cell repertoires in COVID-19. TCRdb keeps only in-frame clones here, not all; method: immunoSEQ multiplex PCR. The sample holds 72,000 or so clones; approximately 88% are singletons and the top ten take 5.8%. Sequencing input: peripheral blood. The receptors originated from a man aged 50-59 years with active COVID-19.

The V and J genes are TRBV5-1 and TRBJ2-3, with 8 nucleotides matching TRBD2. CDR1 SGHRS and CDR2 YFSETQ come from the germline V gene. This CDR3 has 15 amino acids. Trimming took 1 base from V and 6 from J; bases not matched to a gene: 7. DNA for the CDR3: TGCGCCAGCAGCTTGCCTAGCGGGCCCCAGGATACGCAGTATTTT. Its translation: CASSLPSGPQDTQYF.

The chain uses TRBV19 and TRBJ2-2; 10 bases agree with TRBD2. CDR1 LNHDA and CDR2 SQIVND come from the germline V gene (reference sequence). This CDR3 region has 21 residues. Germline trimming cut 2 bases from V and 0 bases from J; bases unmatched to any gene: 15. In DNA, the CDR3 is TGTGCCAGTAGTATACTACCGGGACTAGCGCCGACTTATGCGAACACCGGGGAGCTGTTTTTT. This translates into CASSILPGLAPTYANTGELFF.

This clone was counted a few times. This chain connects TRBV9 to TRBJ2-2; 10 nucleotides agree with TRBD2. Germline V gene lookup returns CDR1 SGDLS and CDR2 YYNGEE. This CDR3 has 17 residues. The V segment lost 6 bases and the J segment 0 bases; nucleotides outside the gene matches: 8. Here the CDR3 reads CASTRTSGATNTGELFF. The DNA of the CDR3 is TGTGCCAGCACCCGAACTAGCGGGGCTACGAACACCGGGGAGCTGTTTTTT.

V is TRBV27 and J is TRBJ2-3; D remains ambiguous. In germline, CDR1 is MNHEY, CDR2 SMNVEV (reference sequence). CDR3 length equals 16 residues. V lost 0 bases and J lost 0, with 10 bases in between. For the CDR3, the DNA is TGTGCCAGCAGTTTATCCGCCACAGTTAGCACAGATACGCAGTATTTT. Translated, it gives CASSLSATVSTDTQYF.

The DNA for the CDR3 is TGTGCCAGCACGAACGGGGACTTAAGCTCCTACAATGAGCAGTTCTTC. It yields the protein CASTNGDLSSYNEQFF. This chain uses TRBV9 with TRBJ2-1; D perhaps matches TRBD2 (6 bases). This CDR3 has 16 residues. Germline assignment: CDR1 SGDLS and CDR2 YYNGEE. The V end lost 6 bases, the J end lost 0 bases, and 16 bases lay between the germline ends. Drawing the rest from reference TRBV9 and TRBJ2-1, the complete variable domain is DSGVTQTPKHLITATGQRVTLRCSPRSGDLSVYWYQQSLDQGLQFLIQYYNGEERAKGNILERFSAQQFPDLHSELNLSSLELGDSALYFCASTNGDLSSYNEQFFGPGTRLTVL.

J is TRBJ2-5 and V is TRBV6-6, with 9 bases fitting TRBD2. This CDR3 has 16 residues. Trimming cost V 2 bases and J 1 base; bases outside gene matches: 5. Germline V CDR1 and CDR2: MNHNY, SVGAGI (reference sequence). Written as DNA, the CDR3 is TGTGCCAGCAGTTACCTAGCGGGGCCGTTCCAAGAGACCCAGTACTTC. Translating gives CASSYLAGPFQETQYF.

The genes are TRBV6-2 or TRBV6-3 and TRBJ2-7, with TRBD2 identical over 10 bases. Germline V gives CDR1 MNHEY, CDR2 SVGEGT. This CDR3 is 17 amino acids long. Trimming cost V 2 bases and J 0 bases; bases outside gene matches: 7. For the CDR3, the DNA is TGTGCCAGCAGTTACGGAGGGGCTAGCGGGAGCTCCTACGAGCAGTACTTC. Protein: CASSYGGASGSSYEQYF.

The rearrangement links TRBV6-4 to TRBJ2-1; 7 bases are a match to TRBD2. Germline values: CDR1 MRHNA, CDR2 SNTAGT. J was trimmed by 12 bases and V by 5 bases; bases with no gene match: 7. The CDR3 has 12 amino acids. The CDR3: CASSPSGVGQFF. In DNA, the CDR3 is TGTGCCAGCAGTCCGAGCGGGGTAGGGCAGTTCTTC.

This clone has just a few counts. The V call is TRBV5-6, the J call TRBJ1-1; perhaps TRBD1 as D (6 bases). Deletions cut 6 bases from V and 2 bases from J, with 20 bases between. Germline-derived CDR1 and CDR2 are SGHDT and YYEEEE. The CDR3 runs 16 residues. The CDR3 DNA reads as TGTGCCAGCACCATAACTGGACCGGGACACAACACTGAAGCTTTCTTT. This gives the protein CASTITGPGHNTEAFF.

By sample share, this clone is medium-sized. The rearrangement joins TRBV10-2 to TRBJ1-2; maybe TRBD1 (6 bases). This CDR3 comprises 13 residues. Germline V gene sequence: CDR1 WSHSY, CDR2 SAAADI. The ends were cut back, 2 bases at V and 6 bases at J, with 10 bases in the middle. CDR3 protein: CASSEDPGDGYTF. The CDR3 nucleotides read TGCGCCAGCAGTGAGGATCCAGGGGATGGCTACACCTTC.

The gene calls are TRBV28 and TRBJ1-5; D is perhaps TRBD1 (5 bases). In germline, CDR1 is MDHEN, CDR2 SYDVKM. The length of the CDR3 is 16 residues. V was cut by 5 bases and J by 6 bases, with 20 bases left in between. The CDR3 is CASSPGHGGNGQPQHF. The CDR3 DNA reads TGTGCCAGCAGTCCCGGACACGGGGGGAATGGTCAGCCCCAGCATTTT.

The rearrangement uses TRBV27 and TRBJ1-5; D is uncertain. V was cut by 3 bases and J by 2 bases, with 5 bases left in between. CDR1 and CDR2 from the germline V gene are MNHEY and SMNVEV (reference sequence). The CDR3 runs to 13 residues. The CDR3 bases are TGTGCCAGCAGTTTGAGGCGCAATCAGCCCCAGCATTTT. It encodes CASSLRRNQPQHF.

J is TRBJ1-5 and V is TRBV7-2; no clear D gene. The CDR3 is 18 amino acids. The germline CDR1 and CDR2 sequences are SGHTA and FQGNSA. Trimming removed 4 bases at V and 1 base at J, with 20 bases between. The CDR3 region has the DNA TGTGCCAGCAGCTCCCGAGGGCCCGCATCTTCGAGCAATCAGCCCCAGCATTTT. As protein: CASSSRGPASSSNQPQHF.

V and J are TRBV4-1 and TRBJ1-1; D uncertain. This CDR3 has 13 residues. V was trimmed by 1 base and J by 8 bases, leaving 11 bases between them. Germline assignment: CDR1 MGHRA and CDR2 YSYEKL. In nucleotides, the CDR3 is TGCGCCAGCAGCCAAGTGCATGGGCCCGAAGCTTTCTTT. Translation: CASSQVHGPEAFF.

This sequence joins TRBV5-6 and TRBJ1-2; D may be TRBD1 (5 bases). The CDR3 runs 13 residues. The germline V and J ends were trimmed by 4 bases and 2 bases, with 9 bases remaining between them. Germline CDR1 reads SGHDT; CDR2 reads YYEEEE. CDR3 nucleotide sequence: TGTGCCAGCAGCAAGGACATGAACTATGGCTACACCTTC. Translated, it gives CASSKDMNYGYTF.

In its sample, this clone was seen once. Here the CDR3 DNA reads TGTGCCAGCAGTTTAGCGGACTTCGGGGGGAACTATGGCTACACCTTC. Encoded protein: CASSLADFGGNYGYTF. V gene TRBV28 combines with J gene TRBJ1-2, with D possibly matching TRBD1 (5 bases). V was pared by 2 bases and J by 2 bases, with 15 bases between. This CDR3 has 16 residues. The germline CDR1 and CDR2 sequences are MDHEN and SYDVKM.

The rearrangement joins TRBV28 to TRBJ2-7; D uncertain. The CDR3 has 12 residues. In germline, CDR1 is MDHEN, CDR2 SYDVKM. Trimming took off 3 bases at V and 4 bases at J, with 7 bases between the two ends. The CDR3 DNA follows: TGTGCCAGCAGTTTTGACTGGTACGAGCAGTACTTC. It translates to CASSFDWYEQYF.

V and J are TRBV2 and TRBJ2-5; 7 nucleotides align to TRBD2. The CDR3 contains 12 residues. V trimming: 6 bases; J trimming: 5 bases; junction bases outside the gene matches: 3. Germline CDR1 and CDR2: SNHLY and FYNNEI. The DNA of the CDR3 is TGTGCCAGCAGCTGGGAGGGGGAGACCCAGTACTTC. It specifies CASSWEGETQYF.

In its sample, this clone was seen once. The gene calls are TRBV7-9 and TRBJ1-1; 9 positions match TRBD1. Germline V CDR1 and CDR2: SEHNR, FQNEAQ (reference sequence). The CDR3 runs 17 residues. With V trimmed by 3 bases and J by 1 base, 9 bases remained unmatched. The DNA of the CDR3 is TGTGCCAGCAGCTTGTTTTTGGGGACAGGGAGGAACACTGAAGCTTTCTTT. Its translation: CASSLFLGTGRNTEAFF.

The chain links TRBV28 to TRBJ2-7; 10 nucleotides agree with TRBD2. After removal of 3 bases from V and 2 bases from J, the junction contained 4 bases not matched to a gene. Germline loops: CDR1 MDHEN, CDR2 SYDVKM. CDR3 size: 15 residues. The CDR3 region is CASSLISGGAYEQYF. The CDR3 DNA sequence: TGTGCCAGCAGTTTGATCAGCGGGGGGGCCTACGAGCAGTACTTC.

The chain has TRBV19 and TRBJ2-3; TRBD2 is a possible D gene (7 bases). The germline V gene encodes CDR1 LNHDA and CDR2 SQIVND (reference sequence). V lost 7 bases and J 6 bases, leaving 17 bases between the germline ends. The CDR3 contains 14 residues. The CDR3 nucleotides are TGTGCCAGTAAGAATGGCGGGGGCAGCGATACGCAGTATTTT. It yields the protein CASKNGGGSDTQYF. The variable domain in full, completed from reference TRBV19 and TRBJ2-3, reads DGGITQSPKYLFRKEGQNVTLSCEQNLNHDAMYWYRQDPGQGLRLIYYSQIVNDFQKGDIAEGYSVSREKKESFPLTVTSAQKNPTAFYLCASKNGGGSDTQYFGPGTRLTVL.

V gene TRBV19 combines with J gene TRBJ2-5; TRBD1 aligns across 11 bases. This CDR3 has 17 amino acids. The V segment lost 5 bases and the J segment 2 bases; nucleotides outside the gene matches: 10. CDR1 LNHDA and CDR2 SQIVND come from the germline V gene (reference sequence). The CDR3 nucleotides are TGTGCCAGTAGTCCCCGATTCGGGACAGGGGGACAAGAGACCCAGTACTTC. Its protein product is CASSPRFGTGGQETQYF.

V and J are TRBV25-1 and TRBJ2-7; the D gene is possibly TRBD1 (6 bases). CDR1 MGHDK and CDR2 SYGVNS come from the germline V gene. The germline V and J ends were trimmed by 4 bases and 8 bases, with 24 bases remaining between them. This CDR3 is 16 amino acids long. CDR3 bases: TGTGCCAGCAGTGCTTCTTCGGACAGAAGCGTACGTCAGCAGTACTTC. Its translation: CASSASSDRSVRQQYF.

This clone was picked up one time. This sequence joins TRBV3-1 (or the pseudogene TRBV3-2) and TRBJ2-5; 7 bases align to TRBD2. Germline loops: CDR1 LGHDT, CDR2 YNNKEL (reference sequence). The CDR3 consists of 15 residues. Trimming removed 1 base from V and 3 bases from J; junction bases left unmatched: 5. The CDR3 sequence: CASSQAPGREETQYF. The CDR3 nucleotides are TGTGCCAGCAGCCAAGCGCCGGGGAGGGAAGAGACCCAGTACTTC.

This clone was recorded once. This chain joins TRBV4-3 and TRBJ2-1; TRBD2 matches 7 bases. The CDR3 is made up of 14 amino acids. V lost 0 bases, J lost 9 bases, and 5 bases stayed unmatched. The germline V gene encodes CDR1 LGHNA and CDR2 YSLEER. Here the CDR3 DNA reads TGCGCCAGCAGCCAAGATGCGTGGGGGGGTGAGCAGTTCTTC. Protein sequence: CASSQDAWGGEQFF.

The chain is built from TRBV7-3 and TRBJ1-1, with unresolved D. CDR1 is SGHTA, CDR2 FQGTGA, per germline. Trimming removed 5 bases at V and 1 base at J, with 8 bases between. CDR3 length: 13 amino acids. The CDR3 nucleotides read TGTGCCAGCAGCACTGAGCGGAACACTGAAGCTTTCTTT. It codes for CASSTERNTEAFF.

The genes are TRBV28 and TRBJ1-6, with a possible D match to TRBD1 (6 bases). CDR1 MDHEN and CDR2 SYDVKM come from the germline V gene. Trimming shortened V by 5 bases and J by 7 bases, and 12 bases separated the two germline ends. CDR3 length: 14 amino acids. DNA for the CDR3: TGTGCCAGCAGTCTCAGGGGTGGGAATTCACCCCTCCACTTT. It codes for CASSLRGGNSPLHF. Full variable domain (outside the CDR3, taken from reference TRBV28 and TRBJ1-6): DVKVTQSSRYLVKRTGEKVFLECVQDMDHENMFWYRQDPGLGLRLIYFSYDVKMKEKGDIPEGYSVSREKKERFSLILESASTNQTSMYLCASSLRGGNSPLHFGNGTRLTVT.

This sequence joins TRBV5-1 and TRBJ2-6; D possibly corresponds to TRBD2 (5 bases). The V end was cut by 0 bases, the J end by 1 base, with 5 bases between. Germline loops: CDR1 SGHRS, CDR2 YFSETQ. The CDR3 runs 15 residues. The CDR3 here is CASSLGTSGANVLTF. The CDR3 DNA follows: TGCGCCAGCAGCTTGGGGACTTCTGGGGCCAACGTCCTGACTTTC.